The clone carrying this T cell receptor beta chain was counted between two and nine times. Its antigen is not identified. The data are from a study of cytomegalovirus exposure and HLA in healthy donors. Study-wide points: Later analysis placed DRB1 highest and HLA-C lowest in TCR association rates, which differed by HLA locus. Later on, a genetic analysis was performed. It linked a missense variant in DCLRE1C with V- and J-gene trimming of TCR beta. A prior analysis recorded that most TCR beta V segments were productive about 90% or about 30% of the time.

The PCR contained 60 Vbeta and 13 Jbeta primers. Assay: immunoSEQ multiplex PCR; the TCRdb copy retains only in-frame clones and omits some. The sample lists around 130,000 clones, approximately 70% occurring once. The length of the CDR3 is 16 residues. Trimming cost V 4 bases and J 5 bases, with 19 bases left between them. Germline V gene data show CDR1 as SGHKS and CDR2 as YYEKEE (reference sequence). The chain carries TRBV5-5 and TRBJ1-5, with D tentatively TRBD1 (5 bases). The sequenced material came from PBMCs. The receptor was isolated from a woman aged 25 to 45 in good health and CMV-seronegative. For the CDR3, the DNA is TGTGCCAGCAGCGCAGGGCGGCCAGGGTCCGATCAGCCCCAGCATTTT. Protein: CASSAGRPGSDQPQHF.